This TCR beta chain was sequenced in a study of PD-1 blockade in classical Hodgkin lymphoma. Study results and caveats: Newly diagnosed patients had diversity similar to the baseline diversity of complete responders. Significant TCR diversity gains by C4D1 occurred in CD4+ but not CD8+ cells.

With 2 bases clipped from V and 1 base from J, the junction kept 1 base outside the gene matches. The CDR3 sequence is 14 residues long. The V gene's germline CDR1 is MNHEY and CDR2 SMNVEV (reference sequence). Time point specified: cycle 4 day 1 (C4D1), after 5 to 7 weeks of nivolumab. All patients relapsed after autologous stem cell transplantation, and brentuximab vedotin exposure varied. This clone appeared a single time. What it binds is not known. Data came from immunoSEQ multiplex PCR; TCRdb stores just in-frame clones and leaves some out. This sample carries tens of thousands of clones, roughly 73% of them seen once, and the ten largest clones take 9.4%.

The origin of this receptor is a human donor with classical Hodgkin lymphoma. The genes are TRBV27 and TRBJ2-5, with 7 bases identical to TRBD1. Material: peripheral blood mononuclear cells (PBMCs), obtained before the fourth cycle of nivolumab. The CDR3 nucleotides read TGTGCCAGCAGTTTAGGGACAGCCCAAGAGACCCAGTACTTC. It encodes CASSLGTAQETQYF.